The 28 T cell receptor beta chains below were found in one sample sequenced in a study of T cell repertoires in cytomegalovirus infection. TCRdb passed the reads through MiXCR, listing each CDR3 protein once. The sample includes around 170,000 distinct CDR3 sequences, over 15% of them seen just once. The specimen was CD8+ T cells from PBMCs. The receptors derive from a human donor in good health (CMV status not recorded). Some clones in this sample may be carry-over from other donors' samples.

This clonotype was recorded a few times. The V and J genes are TRBV20-1 and TRBJ2-7; 8 bases are a match to TRBD2. Germline V lookup: CDR1 DFQATT, CDR2 SNEGSKA (reference sequence). Trimming took 6 bases from V and 0 from J; bases not matched to a gene: 7. This CDR3 has 14 residues. This CDR3 reads CSARTSKSSYEQYF. CDR3 DNA sequence: TGCAGTGCCCGGACTAGCAAGAGCTCCTACGAGCAGTACTTC.

This clonotype was observed many times. The chain has TRBV7-9 and TRBJ2-2; D ambiguous. The germline V gene encodes CDR1 SEHNR and CDR2 FQNEAQ (reference sequence). V was clipped by 2 bases and J by 2 bases, with 3 bases between them. CDR3 length: 13 residues. The DNA of the CDR3 is TGTGCCAGCAGCTTAAGTAACACCGGGGAGCTGTTTTTT. Translating gives CASSLSNTGELFF.

In the case of this clonotype: One junction end does not reproduce the germline sequence, and a read error may be involved. The genes are TRBV11-2 and TRBJ2-1, with a tentative D call TRBD2 (7 bases). CDR1 is SGHAT and CDR2 is FQNNGV in the germline V gene. This CDR3 has 15 amino acids. The CDR3 loop is CASNSRGGAYNEQLF. CDR3 nucleotide sequence: TGTGCCAGCAATTCACGAGGGGGGGCCTACAATGAGCAGTTATTC. The whole variable domain, remainder taken from reference TRBV11-2 and TRBJ2-1, is EAGVAQSPRYKIIEKRQSVAFWCNPISGHATLYWYQQILGQGPKLLIQFQNNGVVDDSQLPKDRFSAERLKGVDSTLKIQPAKLEDSAVYLCASNSRGGAYNEQLFGPGTRLTVL.

The chain combines TRBV29-1 with TRBJ2-5; D possibly corresponds to TRBD2 (5 bases). Trimming pared 7 bases from V and 0 bases from J, leaving 9 bases between. CDR1 and CDR2 (germline): SQVTM, ANQGSEA. This CDR3 is 12 amino acids long. DNA for the CDR3: TGCAGCGCCTCGGAGGACCAAGAGACCCAGTACTTC. It codes for CSASEDQETQYF. Using reference TRBV29-1 and TRBJ2-5 for the parts outside the CDR3, the full variable domain is SAVISQKPSRDICQRGTSLTIQCQVDSQVTMMFWYRQQPGQSLTLIATANQGSEATYESGFVIDKFPISRPNLTFSTLTVSNMSPEDSSIYLCSASEDQETQYFGPGTRLLVL.

This clonotype was detected only once. One junction end does not reproduce the germline sequence, and a read error may be involved. The V gene is TRBV15, the J gene TRBJ2-3, with TRBD2 matching over 8 bases. Germline V gene sequence: CDR1 LNHNV, CDR2 YYDKDF (reference sequence). The CDR3 length is 17 residues. CDR3 amino acids: CATSRDKSSGITDTQYF. The CDR3 nucleotides are TGCGCCACCAGCAGAGATAAGAGTAGCGGGATCACAGATACGCAGTATTTT.

The CDR3 loop reads CASKGPHLNTEAFF. The CDR3 DNA follows: TGTGCCAGCAAGGGACCTCACTTGAACACTGAAGCTTTCTTT. The chain recombines TRBV28 with TRBJ1-1; D may be TRBD1 (5 bases). The CDR3 totals 14 residues. CDR1 and CDR2 (germline): MDHEN, SYDVKM. V shed 7 bases and J shed 0 bases, with 12 bases lying between them.

This clonotype has more than one count but fewer than ten. The chain recombines TRBV7-2 with TRBJ1-1; D is ambiguous. Germline CDR1 SGHTA, CDR2 FQGNSA. The CDR3 covers 10 residues. Between the trimmed V and J ends, which lost 1 base and 11 bases, there was a span of 5 bases. The CDR3 region is CASSLERAFF. For the CDR3, the DNA is TGTGCCAGCAGCTTAGAGAGGGCTTTCTTT.

J is TRBJ2-7 and V is TRBV14; 9 positions match TRBD1. Germline V gene data show CDR1 as SGHDN and CDR2 as FVKESK. There are 15 residues in the CDR3. V trimming: 4 bases; J trimming: 5 bases; junction bases outside the gene matches: 9. Here the CDR3 reads CASSRGQGFYHEQYF. CDR3 bases: TGTGCCAGCAGCCGTGGACAGGGGTTTTACCACGAGCAGTACTTC.

This clonotype was detected only once. The chain has TRBV7-9 and TRBJ1-1, with unresolved D. Trimming shortened V by 1 base and J by 7 bases, and 7 bases separated the two germline ends. The CDR3 runs 12 residues. Germline CDR1 is SEHNR and CDR2 is FQNEAQ (reference sequence). This CDR3 is CASSLGGNEAFF. The CDR3 nucleotides read TGTGCCAGCAGCTTAGGAGGAAATGAAGCTTTCTTT.

This clonotype was counted at least ten times. V usage is TRBV7-2 and J usage is TRBJ1-6, with 11 bases that match TRBD1. The CDR3 covers 16 residues. Germline CDR1 reads SGHTA; CDR2 reads FQGNSA. J lost 9 bases, V lost 5 bases, and 9 bases had no gene match. The CDR3 loop reads CASSLADRGLGSPLHF. CDR3 nucleotides: TGTGCCAGCAGCCTCGCGGACAGGGGGCTCGGTTCACCCCTCCACTTT.

This clonotype was detected only a few times. V and J are TRBV29-1 and TRBJ2-7; 9 positions agree with TRBD1. CDR1 and CDR2 (germline): SQVTM, ANQGSEA. With V trimmed by 5 bases and J by 3 bases, 14 bases remained unmatched. The CDR3 contains 16 residues. This CDR3 reads CSVWGQGVLGRYEQYF. The CDR3 DNA follows: TGCAGCGTTTGGGGACAGGGAGTACTCGGACGCTACGAGCAGTACTTC.

This clonotype appeared a few times. The rearrangement uses TRBV11-2 and TRBJ1-2; possible D gene TRBD1, 5 bases. The CDR3 is 13 amino acids. Germline V lookup: CDR1 SGHAT, CDR2 FQNNGV. V lost 0 bases and J lost 3, with 5 bases in between. The CDR3 reads CASSLEGDYGYTF. The CDR3 nucleotides read TGTGCCAGCAGCTTAGAGGGGGACTATGGCTACACCTTC.

This clonotype came up a few times. The V and J genes are TRBV28 and TRBJ2-7, with 7 nucleotides matching TRBD2. The V segment lost 11 bases and the J segment 0 bases; nucleotides outside the gene matches: 4. In germline, CDR1 is MDHEN, CDR2 SYDVKM. The CDR3 has 12 amino acids. CDR3: CASGDYSYEQYF. CDR3 nucleotide sequence: TGTGCCTCCGGGGACTACTCCTACGAGCAGTACTTC.

This clonotype has only a few counts. The chain joins TRBV12-3 or TRBV12-4 to TRBJ1-2, with 8 positions matching TRBD1. The CDR3 has 14 amino acids. The V and J ends lost 3 bases and 4 bases, in that order; junction bases with no gene match: 4. CDR3 protein: CASSLAGGVYGYTF. The CDR3 region has the DNA TGTGCCAGCAGTTTGGCAGGGGGCGTCTATGGCTACACCTTC.

This clonotype was seen a few times. This chain joins TRBV2 and TRBJ2-3; possibly TRBD1 for D (6 bases). Germline CDR1 and CDR2: SNHLY and FYNNEI. The CDR3 is 15 amino acids. With 2 bases removed from V and 4 bases from J, the gap between germline ends came to 13 bases. CDR3 bases: TGTGCCAGCAGTGAATCAGGGGCTGTCGCAGATACGCAGTATTTT. The encoded protein is CASSESGAVADTQYF.

The chain uses TRBV28 and TRBJ1-4, with D uncertain. The germline V gene has CDR1 MDHEN and CDR2 SYDVKM. The CDR3 contains 17 residues. Trimming left V 0 bases short and J 0 bases short, with 11 bases between. CDR3 nucleotides: TGTGCCAGCAGTTTATGGTCAAGAATGGCAACTAATGAAAAACTGTTTTTT. Protein product: CASSLWSRMATNEKLFF.

A few counts support this clonotype. The chain has TRBV5-1 and TRBJ2-7, with 8 bases that match TRBD2. V lost 5 bases to trimming and J lost 7 bases; unmatched junction nucleotides: 14. The CDR3 sequence is 15 residues long. Germline V gives CDR1 SGHRS, CDR2 YFSETQ. Here the CDR3 reads CASSLFPGLGEEQYF. The CDR3 DNA is TGCGCCAGCAGTCTATTCCCGGGACTAGGCGAAGAGCAGTACTTC.

In nucleotides, the CDR3 is TGTGCCAGCAGTTTTCCCCAGGCTCTGAGGGGGGGCGAGCAGTACTTC. As protein: CASSFPQALRGGEQYF. The gene calls are TRBV28 and TRBJ2-7, with TRBD2 as a possible D gene (7 bases). The CDR3 runs 16 residues. Germline-derived CDR1 and CDR2 are MDHEN and SYDVKM. V was trimmed by 3 bases and J by 6 bases, leaving 21 bases between them.

This clonotype was observed a handful of times. DNA of the CDR3: TGTGCCAGCAGCCAAGTGGGGACAGGGGTAAACTATGGCTACACCTTC. Its translation: CASSQVGTGVNYGYTF. This chain uses TRBV4-2 with TRBJ1-2, with 10 bases fitting TRBD1. Looked up from germline, CDR1 is LGHNA and CDR2 is YNFKEQ. V was pared by 1 base and J by 2 bases, with 4 bases of the junction left unmatched. The CDR3 totals 16 residues.

This clonotype came up a few times. This sequence joins TRBV7-9 and TRBJ2-1, with a weak D call TRBD2 (6 bases). V lost 3 bases, J lost 1 base, and 10 bases lay in between. Germline CDR1 reads SEHNR; CDR2 reads FQNEAQ (reference sequence). The CDR3 is made up of 15 amino acids. CDR3 sequence reads: CASSFTGGSYNEQFF. The CDR3 DNA sequence: TGTGCCAGCAGCTTTACCGGGGGTTCCTACAATGAGCAGTTCTTC.

This clonotype has just a few counts. This chain joins TRBV4-3 and TRBJ2-1; perhaps TRBD2 as D (7 bases). The CDR3 extends over 19 amino acids. Germline CDR1 LGHNA, CDR2 YSLEER. V gave up 0 bases and J gave up 0 bases, with 18 bases separating them. The CDR3 bases are TGCGCCAGCAGCCAAGAGGGGGGAAAGGGGGGGAACTCCTACAATGAGCAGTTCTTC. It yields the protein CASSQEGGKGGNSYNEQFF.

This clonotype appeared a few times. The chain links TRBV7-6 to TRBJ2-1, with 13 positions matching TRBD2. Germline lookup yields CDR1 SGHVS and CDR2 FNYEAQ. V shed 7 bases, J shed 2 bases, and the junction held 8 bases outside the gene matches. CDR3 length: 17 residues. Here the CDR3 reads CASTKLAGGLPYNEQFF. CDR3 DNA: TGTGCCAGCACCAAACTAGCGGGAGGGCTCCCCTACAATGAGCAGTTCTTC.

This sequence joins TRBV12-3 or TRBV12-4 and TRBJ2-3; D not resolved. Trimming pared 3 bases from V and 2 bases from J, leaving 9 bases between. The CDR3 runs to 14 residues. The CDR3 DNA follows: TGTGCCAGCAGTTTCTCTGGCTACACAGATACGCAGTATTTT. It translates to CASSFSGYTDTQYF.

There are a few counts of this clonotype. The gene calls are TRBV10-1 and TRBJ2-5; D is ambiguous. The CDR3 has 14 amino acids. V lost 0 bases to trimming and J lost 3 bases, with 8 bases between them. The germline CDR1 and CDR2 sequences are WNHNN and SYGVQD (reference sequence). CDR3 protein: CASSESIVEETQYF. As DNA, the CDR3 is TGCGCCAGCAGTGAGTCGATTGTGGAAGAGACCCAGTACTTC.

The V gene is TRBV7-8, the J gene TRBJ2-7, with 8 bases that match TRBD2. The germline gives CDR1 SGHVS, CDR2 FQNEAQ. This CDR3 spans 16 amino acids. Trimming removed 2 bases from V and 0 bases from J; junction bases left unmatched: 6. CDR3 sequence reads: CASSLPGLVNSYEQYF. The DNA of the CDR3 is TGTGCCAGCAGCTTACCGGGACTAGTAAACTCCTACGAGCAGTACTTC.

This chain links TRBV7-9 with TRBJ2-7; TRBD1 aligns across 9 bases. Germline V gene lookup returns CDR1 SEHNR and CDR2 FQNEAQ (reference sequence). CDR3 length: 15 residues. With 4 bases clipped from V and 4 bases from J, the junction kept 8 bases outside the gene matches. CDR3 loop: CASSSYPGQGYEQYF. The CDR3 nucleotides read TGTGCCAGCAGCTCATACCCGGGACAGGGTTACGAGCAGTACTTC. The full variable domain, in which reference TRBV7-9 and TRBJ2-7 provide the parts outside the CDR3, is DTGVSQNPRHKITKRGQNVTFRCDPISEHNRLYWYRQTLGQGPEFLTYFQNEAQLEKSRLLSDRFSAERPKGSFSTLEIQRTEQGDSAMYLCASSSYPGQGYEQYFGPGTRLTVT.

At least ten counts were recorded for this clonotype. The chain is built from TRBV28 and TRBJ1-2; D possibly corresponds to TRBD1 (6 bases). CDR3 size: 12 residues. Germline V gene data show CDR1 as MDHEN and CDR2 as SYDVKM. The V and J ends lost 2 bases and 7 bases respectively, with 8 bases between them. As DNA, the CDR3 is TGTGCCAGCAGTTTAGGAGGGGGTGGCTACACCTTC. Its translation is CASSLGGGGYTF.

This clonotype was observed a handful of times. The chain recombines TRBV7-4 with TRBJ2-5; D might be TRBD1 (6 bases). Per germline, CDR1 SGHVT and CDR2 SQSDAQ. This CDR3 region has 15 residues. V was clipped by 2 bases and J by 5 bases, with 15 bases between them. CDR3 loop: CASSLRDTVGETQYF. The CDR3 DNA follows: TGTGCCAGCAGCTTACGGGACACCGTCGGGGAGACCCAGTACTTC.